The subject of this entry is one T cell receptor (beta chain). The sample belongs to a study of glioma-infiltrating T cells after dendritic cell vaccination. TCRdb's copy holds only in-frame clones and misses some; the assay was immunoSEQ multiplex PCR. The profile shows approximately 82,000 clones, roughly 90% of them singletons. Germline CDR1 reads SGHRS; CDR2 reads YFSETQ. CDR3 length equals 12 residues. The junction had 2 bases not matched to a gene; V was cut back by 5 bases and J by 9 bases. Specimen: blood, collected before dendritic cell vaccination. The receptor comes from a human donor with glioblastoma. This chain connects TRBV5-1 to TRBJ2-1, with 10 bases lining up with TRBD2. Here the CDR3 reads CASRGLAPEQFF. The DNA for the CDR3 is TGCGCCAGCAGGGGACTAGCGCCTGAGCAGTTCTTC.